This TCR beta chain is from a study of cytomegalovirus exposure and HLA in healthy donors. Study conclusions and caveats: In a later analysis, TCR association rates varied by HLA locus: DRB1 most, HLA-C fewest. The authors later found HLA-associated TCR beta chains more clonally expanded than equally common others. Analysis was carried out at a later point, and it linked a missense DCLRE1C variant to TCR beta V- and J-gene trimming. When presence/absence was analysed, sequencing depth was taken to be roughly uniform across donors.

Both 60 Vbeta primers and 13 Jbeta primers went into the PCR. TCRdb keeps only in-frame clones here, not all; method: immunoSEQ multiplex PCR. This table has about 170,000 clones, about 81% appearing once. V lost 6 bases and J lost 0, with 9 bases in between. Germline CDR1 and CDR2: SEHNR and FQNEAQ (reference sequence). The CDR3 has 15 residues. Turning to this clone: Its specificity is not known.

The chain carries TRBV7-9 and TRBJ1-6; perhaps TRBD1 as D (5 bases). The clonotype originates from a girl aged 2-9 years in good health and CMV-seropositive. The sequenced material came from PBMCs. The CDR3 is CASRGVDSYNSPLHF. DNA for the CDR3: TGTGCCAGCAGAGGGGTGGACTCCTATAATTCACCCCTCCACTTT.